Below, 13 T cell receptor beta chains from the same sample are listed, as sequenced in a study of spatial heterogeneity in lung cancer. Time point defined: blood at routine non-recurrence follow-up after resection. TCRdb itself ran the 5' RACE reads through MiXCR, one entry per CDR3 protein. The table has 110,000 or so distinct CDR3 sequences, 10% to 11% seen once. Sequencing was performed on PBMCs, taken at follow-up. The receptor source for this set is a female donor with early-stage non-small cell lung cancer.

This clonotype was detected ten times or more. The chain is built from TRBV12-3 or TRBV12-4 and TRBJ2-3; a weak D match, TRBD1 (5 bases). With 5 bases removed from V and 4 bases from J, the gap between germline ends came to 7 bases. CDR3 size: 12 residues. CDR3 DNA: TGTGCCAGCAGTAGGGGCTCAGATACGCAGTATTTT. Translated, it gives CASSRGSDTQYF.

In this sample, this clonotype turned up a few times. The chain links TRBV7-2 to TRBJ2-3, with 7 bases identical to TRBD2. There are 17 residues in the CDR3. The V and J ends lost 5 bases and 0 bases, in that order; junction bases with no gene match: 11. Germline loops: CDR1 SGHTA, CDR2 FQGNSA. CDR3 protein: CASSDVQAGPSTDTQYF. The CDR3 nucleotides are TGTGCCAGCAGCGACGTACAAGCGGGACCCAGCACAGATACGCAGTATTTT.

Concerning this clonotype: A much larger clone lies one base from this, so it may be a read error. The chain recombines TRBV6-2 or TRBV6-3 with TRBJ1-1; no definite D call. This CDR3 has 13 amino acids. The germline CDR1 and CDR2 sequences are MNHEY and SVGEGT. V gave up 1 base and J gave up 1 base, with 4 bases separating them. The CDR3 protein is CASSYLPNTEAFF. For the CDR3, the DNA is TGTGCCAGCAGTTACTTGCCGAACACTGAAGCTTTCTTT.

The V and J genes are TRBV6-1 and TRBJ1-1; no firm D call. The CDR3 runs 13 residues. Germline CDR1 reads MNHNS; CDR2 reads SASEGT. Between the trimmed V and J ends, which lost 1 base and 1 base, there was a span of 4 bases. CDR3 in amino acids: CASSEVRNTEAFF. For the CDR3, the DNA is TGTGCCAGCAGTGAAGTAAGGAACACTGAAGCTTTCTTT.

The chain recombines TRBV9 with TRBJ2-3; perhaps TRBD2 as D (6 bases). The CDR3 has 15 residues. Germline V gene sequence: CDR1 SGDLS, CDR2 YYNGEE. The V gene lost 4 bases and the J gene lost 1 base, with 13 bases spanning the gap. In DNA, the CDR3 is TGTGCCAGCAGCCCTAGTGAGCGGGGCACAGATACGCAGTATTTT. This translates into CASSPSERGTDTQYF.

The sample holds many counts of this clonotype. The chain combines TRBV27 with TRBJ2-3, with D uncertain. Germline V gene sequence: CDR1 MNHEY, CDR2 SMNVEV (reference sequence). V was trimmed by 0 bases and J by 5 bases, leaving 9 bases between them. This CDR3 has 14 amino acids. CDR3 in amino acids: CASSLSAVVDTQYF. As DNA, the CDR3 is TGTGCCAGCAGTTTATCGGCTGTCGTAGATACGCAGTATTTT.

Many counts were recorded for this clonotype. The chain joins TRBV29-1 to TRBJ1-1, with a possible D match to TRBD1 (5 bases). Germline V gives CDR1 SQVTM, CDR2 ANQGSEA. V was clipped by 3 bases and J by 7 bases, with 12 bases between them. This CDR3 is built from 12 residues. The CDR3 sequence is CSVDVDRYEAFF. The CDR3 DNA sequence: TGCAGCGTTGACGTAGACAGATATGAAGCTTTCTTT.

CDR3 DNA: TGTGCCAGCAGTTACCACGGGTCAGGGGGGTTGAAGATGACTGAAGCTTTCTTT. Its translation: CASSYHGSGGLKMTEAFF. The chain is built from TRBV6-2 or TRBV6-3 and TRBJ1-1; 7 nucleotides line up with TRBD1. In germline, CDR1 is MNHEY, CDR2 SVGEGT. The CDR3 runs 18 residues. The V and J ends lost 2 bases and 5 bases, in that order; junction bases with no gene match: 17.

The chain links TRBV20-1 to TRBJ2-1; 14 positions match TRBD2. This CDR3 spans 16 amino acids. Germline-derived CDR1 and CDR2 are DFQATT and SNEGSKA (reference sequence). Trimming cost V 3 bases and J 7 bases; bases outside gene matches: 8. CDR3 coding DNA: TGCAGTGCTAGCAAACCCGGGACTAGCGGGAGTAATGAGCAGTTCTTC. It is translated as CSASKPGTSGSNEQFF.

This clonotype has only a few counts. The V and J genes are TRBV5-4 and TRBJ1-1; D possibly corresponds to TRBD1 (5 bases). With 4 bases removed from V and 1 base from J, the gap between germline ends came to 11 bases. CDR1 and CDR2 (germline): SGHNT, YYREEE (reference sequence). CDR3 length equals 14 residues. CDR3 nucleotide sequence: TGTGCCAGCAGCCTACAGGCCGCGAACACTGAAGCTTTCTTT. It codes for CASSLQAANTEAFF.

This chain connects TRBV7-2 to TRBJ1-6, with D possibly matching TRBD1 (6 bases). CDR3 size: 16 residues. Germline CDR1 SGHTA, CDR2 FQGNSA. Trimming removed 4 bases at V and 2 bases at J, with 12 bases between. CDR3 loop: CASSWGARTYNSPLHF. The CDR3 DNA reads TGTGCCAGCAGCTGGGGGGCGCGCACCTATAATTCACCCCTCCACTTT.

This clonotype was observed a few times. The rearrangement links TRBV2 to TRBJ2-5, with no clear D. This CDR3 spans 12 amino acids. The germline V gene encodes CDR1 SNHLY and CDR2 FYNNEI. V lost 7 bases to trimming and J lost 0 bases, with 6 bases between them. The CDR3 DNA is TGTGCCAGCAAGGGCGACCAAGAGACCCAGTACTTC. Translated, it gives CASKGDQETQYF.

The V call is TRBV6-1, the J call TRBJ2-3; 8 bases are shared with TRBD2. Germline V CDR1 and CDR2: MNHNS, SASEGT. Trimming took 3 bases from V and 5 from J; bases not matched to a gene: 4. The CDR3 has 14 residues. CDR3 sequence (DNA): TGTGCCAGCAGTGATGGGACTAGTCTAGATACGCAGTATTTT. Translated: CASSDGTSLDTQYF.